This T cell receptor beta chain was captured in a study of blood T cell repertoires in COVID-19. In the study overall: Spain, Italy and the United States supplied samples that represented acute and convalescent COVID-19. In each case, the material was cDNA or gDNA derived from T cells, B-cell-depleted T cells, or PBMCs.

Germline values: CDR1 MRHNA, CDR2 SNTAGT. The CDR3 sequence is 15 residues long. V was pared by 4 bases and J by 0 bases, with 4 bases of the junction left unmatched. As handled by the study authors: Scientists estimated how many nucleated cells there were by amplifying reference gene primers. Using immunoSEQ multiplex PCR, the repertoire was profiled, and TCRdb retains in-frame clones only, with some absent. For V, J and clone size, that table is used; D and trimming come from the DNA. Of some 250,000 clones listed, roughly nine tenths are singletons. This receptor was taken from a man in his fifties or sixties who had recovered from COVID-19. Material for sequencing was peripheral blood. The V gene is TRBV6-4, the J gene TRBJ2-3; TRBD2 matches 7 bases. DNA of the CDR3: TGTGCCAGCAGTGGGGAAGCGGGGAGCACAGATACGCAGTATTTT. Encoded protein: CASSGEAGSTDTQYF.